One sample yielded the 2 T cell receptor beta chains listed below, sequenced in a study of shared clonotypes between healthy human individuals. Libraries were prepared by immunoSEQ multiplex PCR; TCRdb keeps only in-frame clonotypes and omits some of them. The table includes about 2.4 million clones, roughly 93% detected once. Specimen: naive CD4+ T cells from PBMCs. The subset is: CD45RA+ positively selected. The receptors stem from a man aged 18 to 29 in good health. Some clones in this sample may be carry-over from other donors' samples.

The chain combines TRBV6-5 with TRBJ1-6; TRBD1 matches at 7 bases. V lost 7 bases and J lost 1; bases outside the gene matches: 4. The V gene's germline CDR1 is MNHEY and CDR2 SVGAGI. CDR3 length: 15 amino acids. The CDR3 bases are TGTGCCAGCACGAGACAGGGTTCCTATAATTCACCCCTCCACTTT. Translation gives CASTRQGSYNSPLHF.

The chain recombines TRBV6-5 with TRBJ2-7; 13 nucleotides match TRBD2. Germline CDR1 reads MNHEY; CDR2 reads SVGAGI. The CDR3 length is 15 residues. The V and J ends lost 2 bases and 4 bases, in that order; junction bases with no gene match: 2. CDR3 sequence reads: CASSYQGLAGYEQYF. The CDR3 DNA reads TGTGCCAGCAGTTACCAGGGACTAGCGGGGTACGAGCAGTACTTC.